At least ten counts were recorded for the clone carrying this TCR beta chain. Its specificity is unknown. The CDR3 has 19 amino acids. Germline CDR1 is MDHEN and CDR2 is SYDVKM. Deletions cut 3 bases from V and 0 bases from J, with 21 bases between. This sample is part of a study of T-cell reconstitution after alpha-beta-depleted transplantation in children. Study results and limitations: Newly made T cells mostly supplied T-cell counts and diversity one year after transplant. It was reported that alpha-beta T cells came from several hundred expanded graft clones (about two months after transplant).

A library of TCRbeta sequences, prepared with unique molecular identifiers, was generated. One entry per CDR3 protein results from TCRdb running MiXCR on the PCR reads. The sample contains roughly 240,000 distinct CDR3 sequences, around 8% of which appear only once. The gene calls are TRBV28 and TRBJ2-4; possible D gene TRBD2, 6 bases. The material was PBMCs, mostly from graft donor cells, obtained 180 days after TCRalphabeta/CD19-depleted stem cell transplant. The TCR sequence derives from a male patient younger than 18 who had a stem cell transplant for acute lymphoblastic leukemia, so the T cells may come from the graft donor. The CDR3 bases are TGTGCCAGCAGTTTCCCCCCCGCCGGGACTGCCTCAGCCAAAAACATTCAGTACTTC. Translated: CASSFPPAGTASAKNIQYF.